This is a list of T cell receptor beta chains from one sample in a study of shared clonotypes between healthy human individuals. Clones were read by immunoSEQ multiplex PCR, and TCRdb kept only the in-frame ones, dropping some. Of 650,000 to 800,000 clones in the sample, about 92% were seen once. Sequenced: naive CD8+ T cells sorted from blood. The origin of the receptors is a man aged 30 to 45 in good health. Both conserved end residues are part of each CDR3. D genes are given only for firm matches. The listing skips clone size in some rows; elsewhere it reads once, few, many or a size class.

clone_size	d_call	j_call	v_call	cdr3_aa	cdr3_nt
NA	TRBD1	TRBJ2-7	TRBV6-5	CASSLGGDEQYF	TGTGCCAGCAGCTTAGGGGGCGACGAGCAGTACTTC
NA	TRBD2	TRBJ2-1	TRBV7-7	CASSQGLAGGPIEQFF	TGTGCTAGCAGCCAGGGACTAGCGGGAGGGCCAATTGAGCAGTTCTTC
NA	TRBD2	TRBJ2-2	TRBV4-1	CASSLRTSGFVTGELFF	TGCGCCAGCAGCCTTAGGACTAGCGGCTTTGTCACCGGGGAGCTGTTTTTT
NA	NA	TRBJ2-7	TRBV9	CASSFHPDAPSYEQYF	TGTGCCAGCAGCTTCCATCCGGACGCCCCCTCCTACGAGCAGTACTTC
many	TRBD2	TRBJ2-2	TRBV6-5	CASKGLAGESGELFF	TGTGCCAGCAAAGGACTAGCGGGAGAATCGGGGGAGCTGTTTTTT
NA	NA	TRBJ2-1	TRBV10-2	CASSENEQFF	TGCGCCAGCAGTGAAAATGAGCAGTTCTTC
NA	NA	TRBJ2-5	TRBV7-9	CASRDGFNWETQYF	TGTGCCAGCCGGGACGGGTTCAACTGGGAGACCCAGTACTTC
NA	NA	TRBJ1-1	TRBV10-2	CATSRVQRNTEAFF	TGCGCCACTTCCCGAGTACAGAGGAACACTGAAGCTTTCTTT
NA	NA	TRBJ2-7	TRBV18	CASSPRGLEQYF	TGTGCCAGCTCACCACGGGGACTCGAGCAGTACTTC
NA	NA	TRBJ1-2	TRBV6-5	CASSYSLVSNYGYTF	TGTGCCAGCAGTTACTCGCTTGTGTCCAACTATGGCTACACCTTC
NA	NA	TRBJ2-7	TRBV29-1	CSVEEGAAGAYEQYF	TGCAGCGTTGAAGAAGGGGCAGCAGGGGCCTACGAGCAGTACTTC
NA	NA	TRBJ2-7	TRBV14	CASSQKDYSYEQYF	TGTGCCAGCAGCCAAAAGGACTACTCCTACGAGCAGTACTTC
NA	TRBD2	TRBJ2-2	TRBV27	CASSSHTIRLAAPSATGELFF	TGTGCCAGCAGCTCCCACACCATTAGGCTAGCGGCCCCCTCAGCCACCGGGGAGCTGTTTTTT
NA	NA	TRBJ2-7	TRBV14	CASSQDLGRGDYEQYF	TGTGCCAGCAGCCAAGATTTAGGCAGGGGGGATTACGAGCAGTACTTC
NA	TRBD2	TRBJ2-3	TRBV29-1	CSVEGGTSGLTDTQYF	TGCAGCGTTGAAGGAGGGACTAGCGGCCTCACAGATACGCAGTATTTT
NA	NA	TRBJ1-1	TRBV5-1	CASSLALSSGVTEAFF	TGCGCCAGCAGCTTGGCTTTGTCGTCGGGTGTCACTGAAGCTTTCTTT
NA	NA	TRBJ2-4	TRBV19	CASSIVTGALAKNIQYF	TGTGCCAGTAGTATAGTCACGGGAGCACTAGCCAAAAACATTCAGTACTTC
NA	TRBD2	TRBJ2-1	TRBV7-6	CASSLWTSGSNEQFF	TGTGCCAGCAGCTTATGGACTAGCGGGAGTAATGAGCAGTTCTTC
NA	NA	TRBJ2-7	TRBV2	CASSGGLASNYEQYF	TGTGCCAGCAGCGGGGGGCTGGCAAGTAATTACGAGCAGTACTTC
NA	TRBD1	TRBJ2-5	TRBV7-9	CASSGTGDEEQYF	TGTGCCAGCAGCGGGACAGGGGATGAAGAGCAGTACTTC
NA	NA	TRBJ1-1	TRBV19	CASSPSGGSTEAFF	TGTGCCAGTAGTCCCTCCGGGGGGTCCACTGAAGCTTTCTTT
NA	NA	TRBJ2-7	TRBV5-4	CASSSGIGEQYF	TGTGCCAGCAGCTCGGGAATCGGCGAGCAGTACTTC
NA	NA	TRBJ1-1	TRBV4-1	CASSLDLSLNTEAFF	TGCGCCAGCAGCCTGGACCTTAGCTTGAACACTGAAGCTTTCTTT
NA	NA	TRBJ2-1	TRBV9	CASSAGQLNEQFF	TGTGCCAGCAGCGCAGGACAGTTAAATGAGCAGTTCTTC
NA	TRBD1	TRBJ1-1	TRBV27	CASSQNRGRLAEAFF	TGTGCCAGCAGCCAGAACAGGGGGCGGTTGGCTGAAGCTTTCTTT
few	NA	TRBJ1-5	TRBV2	CASSDWVDQPQHF	TGTGCCAGCAGTGACTGGGTAGATCAGCCCCAGCATTTT
NA	TRBD2	TRBJ2-1	TRBV7-6	CASSYRLAGGNEQFF	TGTGCCAGCAGCTACCGACTAGCGGGAGGCAATGAGCAGTTCTTC
NA	TRBD2	TRBJ2-7	TRBV27	CASSPGTSGGSSYEQYF	TGTGCCAGCAGTCCCGGGACTAGCGGGGGGAGCTCCTACGAGCAGTACTTC
NA	NA	TRBJ1-5	TRBV18	CLQWRSNQPQHF	TGTCTTCAATGGCGCAGCAATCAGCCCCAGCATTTT
NA	TRBD2	TRBJ2-1	TRBV19	CASSVTSGAYNEQFF	TGTGCCAGTAGTGTAACTAGCGGGGCCTACAATGAGCAGTTCTTC
NA	NA	TRBJ2-5	TRBV7-9	CASSSRGPQETQYF	TGTGCCAGCAGCTCCCGAGGGCCACAAGAGACCCAGTACTTC
NA	TRBD2	TRBJ2-7	TRBV10-3	CAISDLAGGTYEQYF	TGTGCCATCAGTGATTTAGCGGGGGGGACCTACGAGCAGTACTTC
NA	NA	TRBJ2-3	TRBV19	CAKRDKSTDTQYF	TGTGCCAAACGGGACAAAAGCACAGATACGCAGTATTTT
once	NA	TRBJ2-5	TRBV29-1	CSGTGGLAGETQYF	TGCAGCGGCACAGGGGGTCTAGCGGGAGAGACCCAGTACTTC
many	NA	TRBJ2-3	TRBV6-4	CASSAGSTDTQYF	TGTGCCAGCAGTGCGGGAAGCACAGATACGCAGTATTTT
NA	TRBD2	TRBJ2-7	TRBV25-1	CASSGLTPSGGFYEQYF	TGTGCCAGCAGTGGCCTAACACCAAGCGGGGGCTTCTACGAGCAGTACTTC
NA	NA	TRBJ2-1	TRBV7-6	CASSLEGRSVYNEQFF	TGTGCCAGCAGCTTAGAGGGGAGATCGGTCTACAATGAGCAGTTCTTC
NA	NA	TRBJ2-7	TRBV19	CASSTNQDHEQYF	TGTGCCAGTAGTACAAACCAGGACCACGAGCAGTACTTC
once	NA	TRBJ2-6	TRBV9	CASSAGTSRANVLTF	TGTGCCAGCAGCGCTGGGACTTCGCGGGCCAACGTCCTGACTTTC
NA	NA	TRBJ2-2	TRBV11-3	CASSQEPGLSPGELFF	TGTGCCAGCAGCCAAGAACCGGGACTTTCTCCCGGGGAGCTGTTTTTT
NA	NA	TRBJ2-1	TRBV10-1	CASSESNIISWNEQFF	TGCGCCAGCAGTGAGTCAAATATTATATCTTGGAATGAGCAGTTCTTC
NA	NA	TRBJ2-7	TRBV15	CATSIGWQATYEQYF	TGTGCCACCAGCATTGGTTGGCAGGCGACCTACGAGCAGTACTTC
NA	NA	TRBJ2-1	TRBV7-9	CASSLTPYNEQFF	TGTGCCAGCAGCTTAACACCTTACAATGAGCAGTTCTTC